The 27 T cell receptor beta chains below come from one sample, sequenced in a study of early T cells in non-severe SARS-CoV-2 infection. TCRdb redid the calling of the 5' RACE reads with MiXCR, one entry per CDR3 protein. The sample lists approximately 45,000 distinct CDR3 sequences; roughly a tenth were seen once. Source material: whole blood. Receptors originate from an adult who was a healthcare worker with PCR-confirmed SARS-CoV-2 infection or an uninfected control (not recorded which).

Many counts were recorded for this clonotype. The V and J genes are TRBV4-2 and TRBJ1-2; D is unclear. Germline CDR1 is LGHNA and CDR2 is YNFKEQ. Trimming took 4 bases from V and 2 from J, leaving 11 bases between them. The CDR3 has 14 residues. Here the CDR3 reads CASSPSDGNYGYTF. CDR3 nucleotide sequence: TGTGCCAGCAGCCCATCCGACGGGAACTATGGCTACACCTTC.

The V and J genes are TRBV27 and TRBJ2-1; 9 bases are a match to TRBD1. Germline CDR1 is MNHEY and CDR2 is SMNVEV (reference sequence). CDR3 length: 14 residues. J lost 6 bases, V lost 4 bases, and 4 bases had no gene match. The CDR3, as DNA: TGTGCCAGCAGTTCGGGACAGGGTGGCAATGAGCAGTTCTTC. Amino acid sequence: CASSSGQGGNEQFF.

The chain uses TRBV29-1 and TRBJ1-2; D remains ambiguous. This CDR3 has 13 residues. The germline gives CDR1 SQVTM, CDR2 ANQGSEA. Trimming removed 6 bases from V and 4 bases from J, with 15 bases in between. The CDR3 region is CSVRTSSLYGYTF. The CDR3 nucleotides are TGCAGCGTCAGGACTTCTAGCCTCTATGGCTACACCTTC.

This clonotype was recorded at least ten times. The CDR3 protein is CSARDMDTKEAFF. CDR3 DNA sequence: TGCAGTGCTAGAGATATGGATACCAAAGAAGCTTTCTTT. The chain combines TRBV20-1 with TRBJ1-1; D call uncertain. The CDR3 totals 13 residues. The V gene lost 0 bases and the J gene lost 8 bases, with 13 bases spanning the gap. The germline gives CDR1 DFQATT, CDR2 SNEGSKA (reference sequence).

This clonotype has ten or more counts. J is TRBJ2-2 and V is TRBV6-2 or TRBV6-3, with D maybe TRBD2 (6 bases). Deletions cut 8 bases from V and 7 bases from J, with 20 bases between. The CDR3 length is 15 residues. Germline V gene sequence: CDR1 MNHEY, CDR2 SVGEGT. The CDR3 loop reads CASYRWDSQDGELFF. The CDR3 DNA reads as TGTGCCAGCTACAGATGGGACTCCCAGGACGGGGAGCTGTTTTTT.

The V call is TRBV7-8, the J call TRBJ2-3; a possible D gene is TRBD2 (7 bases). Germline loops: CDR1 SGHVS, CDR2 FQNEAQ. Trimming removed 0 bases from V and 2 bases from J, with 12 bases in between. The CDR3 is made up of 16 amino acids. The CDR3 loop reads CASSLAGGLNTDTQYF. The CDR3 DNA sequence: TGTGCCAGCAGCTTAGCCGGGGGGCTCAACACAGATACGCAGTATTTT.

This clonotype ranks as medium-sized. The chain recombines TRBV27 with TRBJ2-5; 9 bases fit TRBD1. The CDR3 is made up of 16 amino acids. V was pared by 1 base and J by 5 bases, with 8 bases of the junction left unmatched. Germline loops: CDR1 MNHEY, CDR2 SMNVEV (reference sequence). CDR3: CASSLFGTGGGETQYF. The DNA of the CDR3 is TGTGCCAGCAGTTTATTTGGAACAGGGGGCGGGGAGACCCAGTACTTC.

This clonotype was counted a few times. The chain joins TRBV7-6 to TRBJ2-7; D is possibly TRBD2 (6 bases). The CDR3 runs to 13 residues. Per germline, CDR1 SGHVS and CDR2 FNYEAQ. Trimming left V 3 bases short and J 5 bases short, with 11 bases between. Written as DNA, the CDR3 is TGTGCCAGCAGCTTTCAGGGCGGGGACGAGCAGTACTTC. Translation: CASSFQGGDEQYF.

This clonotype was picked up a small number of times. CDR3 protein: CAISGTGLGNDEQYF. The CDR3 coding sequence is TGTGCCATCAGTGGGACGGGACTAGGGAACGACGAGCAGTACTTC. The chain has TRBV10-3 and TRBJ2-7; 8 bases agree with TRBD2. This CDR3 has 15 amino acids. Germline CDR1 reads ENHRY; CDR2 reads SYGVKD. The junction had 10 bases not matched to a gene; V was cut back by 4 bases and J by 5 bases.

The V and J genes are TRBV18 and TRBJ1-1; the D gene is possibly TRBD1 (5 bases). This CDR3 spans 13 amino acids. V was cut by 7 bases and J by 2 bases, with 11 bases left in between. Germline loops: CDR1 KGHSH, CDR2 LQKENI. In DNA, the CDR3 is TGTGCCAGCTACCGACAGTTAAACACTGAAGCTTTCTTT. Encoded protein: CASYRQLNTEAFF. The variable domain in full, completed from reference TRBV18 and TRBJ1-1, reads NAGVMQNPRHLVRRRGQEARLRCSPMKGHSHVYWYRQLPEEGLKFMVYLQKENIIDESGMPKERFSAEFPKEGPSILRIQQVVRGDSAAYFCASYRQLNTEAFFGQGTRLTVV.

There are many counts of this clonotype. This chain links TRBV3-1 with TRBJ1-2; tentatively, D is TRBD1 (5 bases). Trimming shortened V by 3 bases and J by 4 bases, and 12 bases separated the two germline ends. CDR1 is LGHDT and CDR2 is YNNKEL in the germline V gene (reference sequence). CDR3 length: 14 amino acids. The CDR3 loop reads CASSQGTQIYGYTF. The CDR3 bases are TGTGCCAGCAGCCAGGGGACGCAAATCTATGGCTACACCTTC. Using reference TRBV3-1 and TRBJ1-2 for the parts outside the CDR3, the full variable domain is DTAVSQTPKYLVTQMGNDKSIKCEQNLGHDTMYWYKQDSKKFLKIMFSYNNKELIINETVPNRFSPKSPDKAHLNLHINSLELGDSAVYFCASSQGTQIYGYTFGSGTRLTVV.

This clonotype was counted only a few times. This chain connects TRBV9 to TRBJ2-2, with 8 bases that match TRBD1. Trimming at V came to 0 bases and at J to 8 bases, leaving 6 bases not matched to a gene. The CDR3 runs 15 residues. Germline V gene data show CDR1 as SGDLS and CDR2 as YYNGEE. For the CDR3, the DNA is TGTGCCAGCAGCGTAGGGAACAGGGGGAGAGGGGAGCTGTTTTTT. It encodes CASSVGNRGRGELFF.

This CDR3 is CASKYQESEAFF. The CDR3 nucleotides read TGTGCCAGCAAATATCAAGAGTCCGAAGCTTTCTTT. The V gene is TRBV7-2, the J gene TRBJ1-1; no firm D call. Trimming left V 7 bases short and J 8 bases short, with 14 bases between. CDR3 size: 12 residues. Per germline, CDR1 SGHTA and CDR2 FQGNSA.

This clonotype was counted a few times. The chain carries TRBV7-2 and TRBJ2-3, with D unresolved. Germline CDR1 is SGHTA and CDR2 is FQGNSA. V gave up 5 bases and J gave up 5 bases, with 11 bases separating them. CDR3 size: 13 residues. CDR3 DNA: TGTGCCAGCAGCCTGGCTGACGGAGATACGCAGTATTTT. It is translated as CASSLADGDTQYF.

The V and J genes are TRBV7-2 and TRBJ1-4; D is ambiguous. Germline V gene data show CDR1 as SGHTA and CDR2 as FQGNSA. Trimming pared 5 bases from V and 8 bases from J, leaving 15 bases between. The CDR3 loop spans 14 amino acids. The CDR3 here is CASSQSQGSEKLFF. Written as DNA, the CDR3 is TGTGCCAGCAGCCAATCACAAGGAAGCGAAAAACTGTTTTTT.

The rearrangement uses TRBV18 and TRBJ2-3; D is ambiguous. The length of the CDR3 is 14 residues. V dropped 4 bases and J dropped 4 bases, with 12 bases sitting between them. Germline CDR1 and CDR2: KGHSH and LQKENI. The CDR3 sequence is CASSRISGADTQYF. The CDR3 DNA is TGTGCCAGCTCACGGATTTCCGGCGCAGATACGCAGTATTTT.

This clonotype was counted at least ten times. This chain joins TRBV4-3 and TRBJ2-7; 8 nucleotides align to TRBD1. V dropped 4 bases and J dropped 3; count of bases not matched to a gene: 8. CDR1 LGHNA and CDR2 YSLEER come from the germline V gene. The CDR3 is made up of 15 amino acids. In nucleotides, the CDR3 is TGCGCCAGCAGCCTAAGAACAGGGGGTATCTACGAGCAGTACTTC. Translated, it gives CASSLRTGGIYEQYF.

This clonotype came up many times. DNA of the CDR3: TGCAGTGCTAGAGTCGTCGGGGGAGACCTCCTAACAGGTAGCGAGCAGTACTTC. The encoded protein is CSARVVGGDLLTGSEQYF. This chain uses TRBV20-1 with TRBJ2-7; the D gene is possibly TRBD2 (6 bases). Trimming took off 1 base at V and 6 bases at J, with 28 bases between the two ends. Looked up from germline, CDR1 is DFQATT and CDR2 is SNEGSKA (reference sequence). The CDR3 is 18 amino acids.

This clonotype has just a few counts. V usage is TRBV7-3 and J usage is TRBJ2-2; D is undetermined. The CDR3 spans 12 residues. Germline V gene data show CDR1 as SGHTA and CDR2 as FQGTGA. With 3 bases removed from V and 6 bases from J, the gap between germline ends came to 5 bases. Here the CDR3 DNA reads TGTGCCAGCAGCTTTAGGCCCGGGGAGCTGTTTTTT. The encoded protein is CASSFRPGELFF.

This clonotype was seen more than once but under ten times. V usage is TRBV12-3 or TRBV12-4 and J usage is TRBJ1-5; unclear D gene. V was pared by 5 bases and J by 5 bases, with 16 bases between. The CDR3 consists of 15 residues. CDR3 bases: TGTGCCAGCAGTGGAGGACGCCGACCGGATCAGCCCCAGCATTTT. Translation: CASSGGRRPDQPQHF.

This clonotype showed up just a few times. V is TRBV7-3 and J is TRBJ2-1; no firm D call. This CDR3 spans 17 amino acids. Germline V gene data show CDR1 as SGHTA and CDR2 as FQGTGA. Trimming removed 2 bases at V and 0 bases at J, with 14 bases between. CDR3 sequence: CASSLSIRTNSYNEQFF. CDR3 sequence (DNA): TGTGCCAGCAGCTTATCCATTCGAACTAACTCCTACAATGAGCAGTTCTTC. Based on the CDR3 plus reference TRBV7-3 and TRBJ2-1, the full variable domain is GAGVSQTPSNKVTEKGKYVELRCDPISGHTALYWYRQSLGQGPEFLIYFQGTGAADDSGLPNDRFFAVRPEGSVSTLKIQRTERGDSAVYLCASSLSIRTNSYNEQFFGPGTRLTVL.

The count of this clonotype is one. This sequence joins TRBV25-1 and TRBJ2-2, with a possible D match to TRBD1 (6 bases). Trimming took off 3 bases at V and 7 bases at J, with 15 bases between the two ends. CDR3 size: 15 residues. CDR1 and CDR2 from the germline V gene are MGHDK and SYGVNS. As DNA, the CDR3 is TGTGCCAGCAGTGACCACAGGGTGAGGATCGGGGAGCTGTTTTTT. Amino acids: CASSDHRVRIGELFF. Based on the CDR3 plus reference TRBV25-1 and TRBJ2-2, the full variable domain is EADIYQTPRYLVIGTGKKITLECSQTMGHDKMYWYQQDPGMELHLIHYSYGVNSTEKGDLSSESTVSRIRTEHFPLTLESARPSHTSQYLCASSDHRVRIGELFFGEGSRLTVL.

This clonotype was detected many times. The chain combines TRBV2 with TRBJ2-3; TRBD2 aligns across 9 bases. Germline V gene data show CDR1 as SNHLY and CDR2 as FYNNEI. The CDR3 covers 16 residues. Losses at the gene ends were 7 bases for V and 3 bases for J; bases not matched to a gene: 11. The CDR3 sequence is CASNRGGGAGTDTQYF. CDR3 sequence (DNA): TGTGCCAGCAACCGAGGCGGGGGGGCCGGGACAGATACGCAGTATTTT.

The chain recombines TRBV21-1 with TRBJ2-2; the table's D call TRBD1 went unverified against the DNA. TRBV21-1 is listed as a pseudogene. The CDR3 sequence is 18 residues long. The DNA for the CDR3 is TGTGCCAGCAGCACCCGGGACAGGGGGCGAGAAAGCACCGGGGAGCTGTTTTTT. The encoded protein is CASSTRDRGRESTGELFF.

This clonotype was counted only a few times. The genes are TRBV20-1 and TRBJ2-2; D possibly corresponds to TRBD2 (6 bases). The CDR3 runs to 15 residues. Deletions cut 1 base from V and 0 bases from J, with 9 bases between. Germline CDR1 DFQATT, CDR2 SNEGSKA (reference sequence). In DNA, the CDR3 is TGCAGTGCTAGAGCCGGGACTTCGAACACCGGGGAGCTGTTTTTT. It translates to CSARAGTSNTGELFF.

A few counts support this clonotype. The genes are TRBV16 and TRBJ2-7; weak D call: TRBD1 (5 bases). The V and J ends lost 4 bases and 7 bases respectively, with 17 bases between them. The V gene's germline CDR1 is KGHSY and CDR2 FQNENV. This CDR3 spans 14 amino acids. CDR3 in amino acids: CASSPPGRGEEQYF. As DNA, the CDR3 is TGTGCCAGCAGCCCCCCGGGTAGGGGTGAAGAGCAGTACTTC.

The chain joins TRBV10-3 to TRBJ2-7; D might be TRBD1 or TRBD2, each matching 6 bases. The CDR3 length is 14 residues. Trimming took 4 bases from V and 4 from J, leaving 14 bases between them. CDR1 is ENHRY and CDR2 is SYGVKD in the germline V gene. CDR3 sequence: CAISAGQGRYEQYF. Here the CDR3 DNA reads TGTGCCATCAGTGCCGGCCAGGGGAGGTACGAGCAGTACTTC.